The 21 T cell receptor beta chains presented below share a single source sample, sequenced in a study of cytomegalovirus exposure and HLA in healthy donors. The PCR employed 60 Vbeta primers together with 13 Jbeta primers. The repertoire was sequenced with immunoSEQ multiplex PCR; TCRdb's copy has only in-frame clones and lacks some. The data contain roughly 100,000 clones, about 80% of them singletons. The source material was PBMCs. Receptor source: a man in his forties in good health and CMV-seronegative.

The CDR3 coding sequence is TGCGCCAGCAGCTTGGAAGGGGGCCGAGAAAAACTGTTTTTT. It is translated as CASSLEGGREKLFF. The chain combines TRBV5-1 with TRBJ1-4; 7 bases are a match to TRBD1. The CDR3 has 14 residues. V was pared by 0 bases and J by 8 bases, with 4 bases of the junction left unmatched. Germline CDR1 SGHRS, CDR2 YFSETQ.

The rearrangement links TRBV5-4 to TRBJ1-1; no reliable D call. The germline V and J ends were trimmed by 3 bases and 8 bases, with 11 bases remaining between them. CDR3 length: 12 residues. CDR1 is SGHNT, CDR2 YYREEE, per germline (reference sequence). CDR3 nucleotide sequence: TGTGCCAGCAGCTCGCTGAGTCGGGAAGCTTTCTTT. Translating it yields CASSSLSREAFF.

The rearrangement joins TRBV2 to TRBJ1-4; the match to TRBD1 covers 7 bases. In germline, CDR1 is SNHLY, CDR2 FYNNEI. V was pared by 6 bases and J by 0 bases, with 4 bases of the junction left unmatched. The CDR3 totals 15 residues. CDR3 in DNA: TGTGCCAGCAGACCGGACAGGACAACTAATGAAAAACTGTTTTTT. It yields the protein CASRPDRTTNEKLFF.

This clone showed up just once. The rearrangement uses TRBV7-8 and TRBJ1-5, with 8 nucleotides matching TRBD1. The junction had 8 bases not matched to a gene; V was cut back by 5 bases and J by 11 bases. In germline, CDR1 is SGHVS, CDR2 FQNEAQ. The CDR3 has 13 residues. CDR3 amino acids: CASSTDREGTQHF. CDR3 sequence (DNA): TGTGCCAGCAGCACGGACAGGGAGGGTACCCAGCATTTT. Full variable domain (rest looked up from reference TRBV7-8 and TRBJ1-5): GAGVSQSPRYKVAKRGQDVALRCDPISGHVSLFWYQQALGQGPEFLTYFQNEAQLDKSGLPSDRFFAERPEGSVSTLKIQRTQQEDSAVYLCASSTDREGTQHFGDGTRLSIL.

This clone was seen more than once but under ten times. An end of the junction differs from the germline gene, which may be a read error. Different DNA sequences within this sample yield the same CDR3. The chain has TRBV7-2 and TRBJ1-6; possible D gene TRBD1, 6 bases. The CDR3 loop spans 15 amino acids. Germline lookup yields CDR1 SGHTA and CDR2 FQGNSA. The DNA of the CDR3 is TGTGCCAGCAGCTTAGGAGCAGGGGATAATTCCCCCCTCCACTTT. Its protein product is CASSLGAGDNSPLHF.

The V call is TRBV15, the J call TRBJ1-2; TRBD1 matches 8 bases. The length of the CDR3 is 15 residues. V shed 4 bases, J shed 8 bases, and the junction held 12 bases outside the gene matches. Germline CDR1 reads LNHNV; CDR2 reads YYDKDF (reference sequence). CDR3 in DNA: TGTGCCACCAGCATGGATCACGACAGGGGCGGGGGCTACACCTTC. It encodes CATSMDHDRGGGYTF. Supplemented by reference TRBV15 and TRBJ1-2, the full variable domain reads DAMVIQNPRYQVTQFGKPVTLSCSQTLNHNVMYWYQQKSSQAPKLLFHYYDKDFNNEADTPDNFQSRRPNTSFCFLDIRSPGLGDTAMYLCATSMDHDRGGGYTFGSGTRLTVV.

Comments on this clone: This specimen includes other DNA sequences encoding the same CDR3. V is TRBV7-2 and J is TRBJ2-3, with TRBD2 matching 7 bases. This CDR3 is built from 15 residues. V shed 1 base, J shed 3 bases, and the junction held 4 bases outside the gene matches. Germline lookup yields CDR1 SGHTA and CDR2 FQGNSA. CDR3 bases: TGTGCCAGCAGCTTAGGCGGCGGGGGTACAGATACGCAGTATTTT. Its protein is CASSLGGGGTDTQYF.

This chain uses TRBV6-5 with TRBJ1-4, with TRBD1 matching over 10 bases. CDR1 MNHEY and CDR2 SVGAGI come from the germline V gene. This CDR3 region has 15 residues. With 6 bases clipped from V and 4 bases from J, the junction kept 5 bases outside the gene matches. CDR3 amino acids: CASSDRTGGNEKLFF. The CDR3 DNA sequence: TGTGCCAGCAGCGACCGGACAGGGGGTAATGAAAAACTGTTTTTT.

This sequence joins TRBV5-6 and TRBJ2-3; the match to TRBD2 covers 11 bases. The CDR3 contains 19 residues. CDR1 is SGHDT, CDR2 YYEEEE, per germline. The V segment lost 3 bases and the J segment 0 bases; nucleotides outside the gene matches: 12. The DNA of the CDR3 is TGTGCCAGCAGCTCCATGGGGCTAGCGGGGGGATCTAGCACAGATACGCAGTATTTT. Its translation: CASSSMGLAGGSSTDTQYF.

The chain carries TRBV10-2 and TRBJ2-7, with 7 bases matching TRBD1. CDR3 size: 15 residues. CDR1 WSHSY and CDR2 SAAADI come from the germline V gene. V lost 6 bases, J lost 1 base, and 9 bases stayed unmatched. The CDR3 DNA is TGCGCCAGCAGGAAGGGACAGCCCTCGTCCTACGAGCAGTACTTC. Its translation is CASRKGQPSSYEQYF.

The table lists this clone with a few counts. J is TRBJ1-1 and V is TRBV10-1, with a tentative D call TRBD1 (5 bases). The CDR3 contains 12 residues. From germline, CDR1 is WNHNN and CDR2 SYGVQD (reference sequence). Trimming stripped 5 bases from V and 6 bases from J, with 10 bases between. For the CDR3, the DNA is TGCGCCAGCAGTCGGGGGTCCGCTGAAGCTTTCTTT. This codes for CASSRGSAEAFF.

This clone appeared a few times. The V and J genes are TRBV6-5 and TRBJ1-2; tentatively, D is TRBD1 (6 bases). Germline V gene sequence: CDR1 MNHEY, CDR2 SVGAGI. The CDR3 extends over 14 amino acids. V was shortened by 6 bases and J by 5 bases, with 16 bases between the two germline ends. The CDR3: CASREGQAVYGYTF. The CDR3 nucleotides read TGTGCCAGCAGAGAGGGACAAGCAGTTTATGGCTACACCTTC.

For the CDR3, the DNA is TGTGCCAGCACTGCAACAGGGGCAACGGGCAACACTGAAGCTTTCTTT. It is translated as CASTATGATGNTEAFF. The chain combines TRBV5-5 with TRBJ1-1; 7 bases agree with TRBD1. V lost 6 bases, J lost 2 bases, and 13 bases stayed unmatched. This CDR3 spans 16 amino acids. Germline-derived CDR1 and CDR2 are SGHKS and YYEKEE (reference sequence).

This clone was observed a handful of times. The chain uses TRBV10-3 and TRBJ1-5; 8 bases are shared with TRBD1. The germline gives CDR1 ENHRY, CDR2 SYGVKD. V gave up 4 bases and J gave up 4 bases; unmatched junction bases: 3. The CDR3 contains 14 residues. CDR3 in amino acids: CAISVQGANQPQHF. The DNA of the CDR3 is TGTGCCATCAGTGTGCAGGGGGCTAATCAGCCCCAGCATTTT.

The chain couples TRBV5-1 to TRBJ2-7; TRBD2 is a possible D gene (5 bases). CDR1 and CDR2 (germline): SGHRS, YFSETQ. CDR3 length: 16 residues. Trimming cost V 2 bases and J 7 bases, with 22 bases left between them. The CDR3 sequence: CASSFQTLSGPGEQYF. CDR3 coding DNA: TGCGCCAGCAGCTTTCAGACCTTATCGGGCCCGGGAGAGCAGTACTTC.

J is TRBJ2-5 and V is TRBV7-9; 8 nucleotides match TRBD1. The CDR3 runs to 14 residues. CDR1 and CDR2 (germline): SEHNR, FQNEAQ (reference sequence). J lost 5 bases, V lost 3 bases, and 5 bases had no gene match. CDR3 sequence: CASSFGQGGETQYF. Here the CDR3 DNA reads TGTGCCAGCAGCTTTGGACAGGGCGGGGAGACCCAGTACTTC.

J is TRBJ1-2 and V is TRBV5-1; 9 bases fit TRBD1. From germline, CDR1 is SGHRS and CDR2 YFSETQ. With V trimmed by 0 bases and J by 6 bases, 9 bases remained unmatched. The CDR3 has 16 amino acids. CDR3 loop: CASSLGLTGGIDGYTF. The CDR3 bases are TGCGCCAGCAGCTTGGGATTGACAGGGGGGATTGATGGCTACACCTTC.

The V call is TRBV6-1, the J call TRBJ1-1, with D tentatively TRBD1 (6 bases). The germline V and J ends were trimmed by 4 bases and 3 bases, with 9 bases remaining between them. The CDR3 is 13 amino acids. Germline CDR1 reads MNHNS; CDR2 reads SASEGT. CDR3 nucleotide sequence: TGTGCCAGCAGTGGCCAGGGGCACACTGAAGCTTTCTTT. This translates into CASSGQGHTEAFF.

The chain combines TRBV6-5 with TRBJ2-2; maybe TRBD2 (6 bases). The ends were cut back, 5 bases at V and 4 bases at J, with 11 bases in the middle. Per germline, CDR1 MNHEY and CDR2 SVGAGI. The CDR3 runs to 14 residues. The CDR3 reads CASSIAVLTGELFF. In DNA, the CDR3 is TGTGCCAGCAGTATAGCGGTCCTCACCGGGGAGCTGTTTTTT.

The chain recombines TRBV28 with TRBJ1-1; D not resolved. V was trimmed by 6 bases and J by 4 bases, leaving 6 bases between them. This CDR3 is 11 amino acids long. The germline gives CDR1 MDHEN, CDR2 SYDVKM. The DNA of the CDR3 is TGTGCCAGCAGAACCGGCACTGAAGCTTTCTTT. Translating it yields CASRTGTEAFF.

The chain is built from TRBV4-3 and TRBJ2-1, with 9 bases aligning to TRBD2. This CDR3 region has 18 residues. V shed 0 bases and J 4 bases; nucleotides not matched to a gene: 10. Germline CDR1 and CDR2: LGHNA and YSLEER. The CDR3 DNA reads as TGCGCCAGCAGCCAAGATGATAGCGGGGGTGTTCCTTACAATGAGCAGTTCTTC. The encoded protein is CASSQDDSGGVPYNEQFF.